This record looks at one TCR beta chain sequence and its context. Authors of the study amplified TCR beta CDR3 regions from RNA transcripts. HTBI primers were employed in a first-round RT-PCR of the TCR CDR3. TCRdb re-called the multiplex PCR reads with MiXCR, one entry per CDR3 protein. This table has fewer than 850,000 distinct CDR3 sequences, approximately 15% appearing once. The data originate from a study of T cells in Graves' hyperthyroidism and ophthalmopathy. Germline V gene lookup returns CDR1 MNHEY and CDR2 SMNVEV (reference sequence). Between the trimmed V and J ends, which lost 4 bases and 3 bases, there was a span of 16 bases. This CDR3 is 15 amino acids long.

This receptor was taken from a man aged 50 to 59 with Graves' hyperthyroidism. This chain connects TRBV27 to TRBJ2-7, with D perhaps TRBD1 (5 bases). Sequencing was performed on blood. CDR3 DNA: TGTGCCAGCAGTTCCCTCCGACAGTCAGTCTACGAGCAGTACTTC. Residues: CASSSLRQSVYEQYF.